The table lists the clone carrying this T cell receptor (beta chain) with a few counts. Replicate PCRs for sorted subsets used around 200 ng DNA; this equaled tens of thousands of T cell genomes. Assay: immunoSEQ multiplex PCR; the TCRdb copy retains only in-frame clones and omits some. The sample holds around 2.5 million clones, over 85% seen once. The data stem from a study of shared clonotypes between healthy human individuals. This CDR3 spans 14 amino acids. V lost 4 bases and J 7 bases, leaving 14 bases between the germline ends. Germline assignment: CDR1 LNHDA and CDR2 SQIVND (reference sequence). CD4+ cells were split into CD45RA+ naive and CD45RA-negative memory subsets.

Sequencing was performed on naive CD4+ T cells from PBMCs. The sample's subset: CD45RA+ positively selected. The V gene is TRBV19, the J gene TRBJ1-5; possible D gene TRBD1, 5 bases. The receptor's source is a man between 18 and 29 years old in good health. Some clones in this sample may be carry-over from other donors' samples. CDR3 bases: TGTGCCAGTAGTAGGGCAGGGCAAGGCCAGCCCCAGCATTTT. Translation: CASSRAGQGQPQHF.